The sequence of this T cell receptor (beta chain) was determined in a study of response to subunit inactivated influenza vaccine. Germline-derived CDR1 and CDR2 are SGHAT and FQNNGV. Germline trimming cut 2 bases from V and 2 bases from J; bases unmatched to any gene: 10. The CDR3 length is 17 residues. TCRdb called the RT-PCR reads again in MiXCR, with one record for every CDR3 protein. The sample lists 650,000 to 800,000 distinct CDR3 sequences, around a sixth occurring once. This TCR came from a man in his forties or fifties who received an inactivated influenza vaccine. V usage is TRBV11-2 and J usage is TRBJ2-5, with TRBD1 matching 8 bases. The specimen was PBMCs from blood, collected around 5 days after vaccination. The CDR3 loop reads CASSLLPRQGPQETQYF. As DNA, the CDR3 is TGTGCCAGCAGCTTATTGCCCCGACAGGGGCCGCAAGAGACCCAGTACTTC.